This entry lists 7 T cell receptor beta chains sequenced from one sample in a study of T cell responses to AZD1222 COVID-19 vaccine. Generated by immunoSEQ multiplex PCR, the TCRdb table keeps only in-frame clones and is missing some. In the table there are some 100,000 clones, about 86% of which are singletons. Sequenced material: peripheral blood, taken 28 days after the second AZD1222 dose. These receptors were taken from an adult who received the AZD1222 COVID-19 vaccine.

V is TRBV6-5 and J is TRBJ2-7; the match to TRBD2 covers 9 bases. Germline assignment: CDR1 MNHEY and CDR2 SVGAGI. The CDR3 sequence is 15 residues long. V gave up 3 bases and J gave up 4 bases; unmatched junction bases: 7. The CDR3 loop is CASSYSLAGAYEQYF. In DNA form, the CDR3 reads TGTGCCAGCAGTTATTCCTTAGCGGGAGCATACGAGCAGTACTTC.

The chain links TRBV11-1 to TRBJ2-2; tentatively, D is TRBD1 (6 bases). Germline-derived CDR1 and CDR2 are SGHAT and FQDESV (reference sequence). V lost 3 bases and J 8 bases, leaving 19 bases between the germline ends. CDR3 length equals 16 residues. The CDR3 DNA sequence: TGTGCCAGCAGCTTCCAGGGTGGTGGGACACCGGGGGAGCTGTTTTTT. It specifies CASSFQGGGTPGELFF.

This sequence joins TRBV3-1 (or the pseudogene TRBV3-2) and TRBJ2-5; a weak D match, TRBD2 (6 bases). The CDR3 contains 14 residues. Per the germline V gene, CDR1 is LGHDT and CDR2 is YNNKEL (reference sequence). V dropped 4 bases and J dropped 5 bases, with 14 bases sitting between them. Written as DNA, the CDR3 is TGTGCCAGCAGCCCCCCATCCGGGGGTGAGACCCAGTACTTC. Translating it yields CASSPPSGGETQYF.

The V and J genes are TRBV5-8 and TRBJ2-3; 9 bases are shared with TRBD1. The CDR3 loop spans 16 amino acids. Germline CDR1 SGHTS, CDR2 YDEGEE. V shed 1 base and J 2 bases; nucleotides not matched to a gene: 5. This CDR3 is CASSLLTGGYTDTQYF. In DNA form, the CDR3 reads TGTGCCAGCAGCTTGCTTACAGGGGGCTACACAGATACGCAGTATTTT.

The chain has TRBV7-2 and TRBJ2-2, with D possibly matching TRBD1 (6 bases). CDR1 is SGHTA, CDR2 FQGNSA, per germline. Trimming took 2 bases from V and 0 from J, leaving 10 bases between them. This CDR3 contains 16 residues. Here the CDR3 reads CASSLRDTTNTGELFF. The CDR3, as DNA: TGTGCCAGCAGCTTAAGGGACACTACGAACACCGGGGAGCTGTTTTTT.

The chain couples TRBV2 to TRBJ2-7; 11 bases align to TRBD2. V was pared by 7 bases and J by 0 bases, with 2 bases of the junction left unmatched. The length of the CDR3 is 14 residues. In germline, CDR1 is SNHLY, CDR2 FYNNEI. CDR3 sequence (DNA): TGTGCCAGCATGGGACTAGCGGACTCCTACGAGCAGTACTTC. This sequence encodes CASMGLADSYEQYF.

The chain combines TRBV18 with TRBJ2-7; maybe TRBD2 (6 bases). CDR1 is KGHSH and CDR2 is LQKENI in the germline V gene. Trimming left V 3 bases short and J 3 bases short, with 12 bases between. The CDR3 spans 14 residues. The CDR3 sequence is CASSPLTSSYEQYF. The DNA for the CDR3 is TGTGCCAGCTCACCTTTGACTAGTAGCTACGAGCAGTACTTC.